Presented here are 27 T cell receptor beta chains from one specimen sequenced in a study of beta chain features in type 1 diabetes. cDNA synthesis used the whole RNA isolate, giving expressed TCRB sequences. Generated by immunoSEQ multiplex PCR, the TCRdb table keeps only in-frame clones and is missing some. The sample holds approximately 240,000 clones, roughly 17% seen once. Study results and caveats: For Type 1 diabetes patients, all four CD4+ subsets carried TCRB CDR3s that were moderately but significantly shorter.

The antigens of these receptors remain unknown. The sequencing input was naive CD4+ T cells from blood. The receptor set was obtained from a man younger than 45 with type 1 diabetes.

The rearrangement uses TRBV29-1 and TRBJ2-5, with D perhaps matching TRBD2 (5 bases). Trimming stripped 2 bases from V and 2 bases from J, with 9 bases between. Germline CDR1 reads SQVTM; CDR2 reads ANQGSEA. This CDR3 is built from 13 residues. As DNA, the CDR3 is TGCAGCGTTGAACGTCGGGGTCAAGAGACCCAGTACTTC. Translated: CSVERRGQETQYF. Complete variable domain (other parts from reference TRBV29-1 and TRBJ2-5): SAVISQKPSRDICQRGTSLTIQCQVDSQVTMMFWYRQQPGQSLTLIATANQGSEATYESGFVIDKFPISRPNLTFSTLTVSNMSPEDSSIYLCSVERRGQETQYFGPGTRLLVL.

A few counts support this clone. The J gene is TRBJ2-7, the V gene TRBV6-1; D unresolved. Germline CDR1 and CDR2: MNHNS and SASEGT. Deletions cut 7 bases from V and 1 base from J, with 11 bases between. The CDR3 is 13 residues long. The CDR3, as DNA: TGTGCCAGCACGTACGACGATTCCTACGAGCAGTACTTC. Its protein product is CASTYDDSYEQYF.

The rearrangement uses TRBV19 and TRBJ2-1; D not resolved. V lost 3 bases to trimming and J lost 8 bases, with 11 bases between them. CDR1 and CDR2 (germline): LNHDA, SQIVND (reference sequence). The CDR3 sequence is 13 residues long. As DNA, the CDR3 is TGTGCCAGTAGTATTCGGCCTCGGGATGAGCAGTTCTTC. Its translation is CASSIRPRDEQFF.

This chain joins TRBV29-1 and TRBJ1-4; 7 positions agree with TRBD1. The CDR3 runs 13 residues. V trimming: 3 bases; J trimming: 6 bases; junction bases outside the gene matches: 4. Germline CDR1 reads SQVTM; CDR2 reads ANQGSEA. The CDR3 DNA reads TGCAGCGTTGATTCAGGGGGTGATGAAAAACTGTTTTTT. This encodes CSVDSGGDEKLFF.

V is TRBV20-1 and J is TRBJ1-4; a possible D gene is TRBD1 (6 bases). The CDR3 covers 11 residues. With 6 bases removed from V and 12 bases from J, the gap between germline ends came to 14 bases. Germline assignment: CDR1 DFQATT and CDR2 SNEGSKA (reference sequence). The CDR3 coding sequence is TGCAGTGCCGCGAGAGGGGGGGAACTGTTTTTT. As protein: CSAARGGELFF.

In its sample, this clone was seen a few times. This chain joins TRBV7-9 and TRBJ2-7; D possibly corresponds to TRBD1 (6 bases). CDR3 size: 12 residues. CDR1 and CDR2 (germline): SEHNR, FQNEAQ (reference sequence). Trimming stripped 4 bases from V and 3 bases from J, with 7 bases between. DNA of the CDR3: TGTGCCAGCAGCTACAGGGTCTACGAGCAGTACTTC. Translation: CASSYRVYEQYF.

This clone has more than one count but fewer than ten. The chain joins TRBV6-4 to TRBJ2-1; 8 bases agree with TRBD2. V gave up 5 bases and J gave up 7 bases; unmatched junction bases: 4. The CDR3 is 13 residues long. The germline CDR1 and CDR2 sequences are MRHNA and SNTAGT. In DNA form, the CDR3 reads TGTGCCAGCAGTAATGAGCGGGGGAATGAGCAGTTCTTC. It specifies CASSNERGNEQFF.

The chain couples TRBV7-9 to TRBJ2-5, with a weak D call TRBD2 (7 bases). Per germline, CDR1 SEHNR and CDR2 FQNEAQ (reference sequence). Trimming cost V 4 bases and J 5 bases, with 11 bases left between them. This CDR3 is built from 13 residues. CDR3 loop: CASSWTGGETQYF. The DNA of the CDR3 is TGTGCCAGCAGCTGGACGGGGGGCGAGACCCAGTACTTC.

In its sample, this clone was seen a few times. J is TRBJ2-7 and V is TRBV7-2; D gene uncertain. V was clipped by 3 bases and J by 0 bases, with 12 bases between them. The CDR3 is 15 residues long. Germline V gene data show CDR1 as SGHTA and CDR2 as FQGNSA. This chain's CDR3 is CASSFSGGSSYEQYF. Written as DNA, the CDR3 is TGTGCCAGCAGCTTTTCCGGCGGAAGCTCCTACGAGCAGTACTTC.

A few counts support this clone. The chain combines TRBV25-1 with TRBJ2-3; D not certain. The V gene lost 0 bases and the J gene lost 1 base, with 5 bases spanning the gap. The CDR3 is 14 residues long. In germline, CDR1 is MGHDK, CDR2 SYGVNS. As DNA, the CDR3 is TGTGCCAGCAGTGAATACAGACGCACAGATACGCAGTATTTT. This translates into CASSEYRRTDTQYF. Together with reference TRBV25-1 and TRBJ2-3, the CDR3 gives the full variable domain: EADIYQTPRYLVIGTGKKITLECSQTMGHDKMYWYQQDPGMELHLIHYSYGVNSTEKGDLSSESTVSRIRTEHFPLTLESARPSHTSQYLCASSEYRRTDTQYFGPGTRLTVL.

This clone was counted a few times. J is TRBJ2-7 and V is TRBV5-1; D gene unclear. Between the trimmed V and J ends, which lost 3 bases and 2 bases, there was a span of 3 bases. The germline CDR1 and CDR2 sequences are SGHRS and YFSETQ. CDR3 length: 11 amino acids. In nucleotides, the CDR3 is TGCGCCAGCAGCTCAGCCTACGAGCAGTACTTC. Amino acids: CASSSAYEQYF.

This clone was seen more than once but under ten times. The gene calls are TRBV7-6 and TRBJ2-1; no firm D call. CDR1 and CDR2 (germline): SGHVS, FNYEAQ. Trimming left V 2 bases short and J 4 bases short, with 12 bases between. CDR3 length: 15 amino acids. The CDR3 loop is CASSLFAQTYNEQFF. CDR3 nucleotides: TGTGCCAGCAGCTTATTTGCGCAAACATACAATGAGCAGTTCTTC.

This clone was observed a single time. The V call is TRBV5-4, the J call TRBJ2-5; D tentatively fits TRBD1 or TRBD2 (5 bases each). V lost 0 bases and J 3 bases, leaving 12 bases between the germline ends. The V gene's germline CDR1 is SGHNT and CDR2 YYREEE (reference sequence). The CDR3 length is 15 residues. The CDR3 nucleotides are TGTGCCAGCAGCTTGGCCCCAGCGGACAAAGAGACCCAGTACTTC. Translated, it gives CASSLAPADKETQYF. Full variable domain (outside the CDR3, taken from reference TRBV5-4 and TRBJ2-5): ETGVTQSPTHLIKTRGQQVTLRCSSQSGHNTVSWYQQALGQGPQFIFQYYREEENGRGNFPPRFSGLQFPNYSSELNVNALELDDSALYLCASSLAPADKETQYFGPGTRLLVL.

In this sample, this clone turned up a few times. This specimen includes other DNA sequences encoding the same CDR3. The DNA of the CDR3 is TGTGCCAGCAGTCGGAGCTCCTACGAGCAGTACTTC. This codes for CASSRSSYEQYF. The chain recombines TRBV7-2 with TRBJ2-7; D unresolved. Trimming stripped 6 bases from V and 0 bases from J, with 6 bases between. Per the germline V gene, CDR1 is SGHTA and CDR2 is FQGNSA. This CDR3 region has 12 residues.

The J gene is TRBJ2-1, the V gene TRBV9; no reliable D call. Germline V CDR1 and CDR2: SGDLS, YYNGEE. The CDR3 has 17 residues. The V gene lost 1 base and the J gene lost 6 bases, with 20 bases spanning the gap. The CDR3 here is CASSVPRNGASGNEQFF. As DNA, the CDR3 is TGTGCCAGCAGCGTACCTAGAAACGGAGCGTCCGGCAATGAGCAGTTCTTC.

The chain combines TRBV29-1 with TRBJ1-4, with a weak D call TRBD1 (6 bases). Between the trimmed V and J ends, which lost 6 bases and 3 bases, there was a span of 14 bases. CDR3 length: 14 residues. Germline V gene lookup returns CDR1 SQVTM and CDR2 ANQGSEA. CDR3 sequence reads: CSVQKGQPNEKLFF. The DNA for the CDR3 is TGCAGCGTCCAGAAGGGACAACCTAATGAAAAACTGTTTTTT.

This clone turned up a few times. The rearrangement links TRBV7-8 to TRBJ2-5; weak D call: TRBD1 (6 bases). The CDR3 covers 14 residues. Per germline, CDR1 SGHVS and CDR2 FQNEAQ. With 3 bases removed from V and 2 bases from J, the gap between germline ends came to 10 bases. The CDR3 sequence: CASSLGAVQETQYF. The CDR3 bases are TGTGCCAGCAGCTTGGGGGCAGTTCAAGAGACCCAGTACTTC.

The rearrangement joins TRBV7-2 to TRBJ2-7, with a weak D call TRBD2 (5 bases). This CDR3 is built from 14 residues. Trimming pared 2 bases from V and 3 bases from J, leaving 11 bases between. Germline V gene data show CDR1 as SGHTA and CDR2 as FQGNSA. CDR3 amino acids: CASSLSSGGYEQYF. CDR3 sequence (DNA): TGTGCCAGCAGCTTATCGAGCGGAGGCTACGAGCAGTACTTC.

A few counts support this clone. DNA of the CDR3: TGCAGCGTTCCGGGGTCAGGGAGGTCCAAAAACATTCAGTACTTC. Translated: CSVPGSGRSKNIQYF. This chain joins TRBV29-1 and TRBJ2-4, with D perhaps matching TRBD2 (6 bases). CDR3 length: 15 amino acids. V was cut by 5 bases and J by 2 bases, with 16 bases left in between. Germline values: CDR1 SQVTM, CDR2 ANQGSEA.

About this clone itself: This sample also contains other DNA sequences that code for the same CDR3. The chain combines TRBV7-2 with TRBJ2-7; perhaps TRBD1 as D (6 bases). Germline CDR1 is SGHTA and CDR2 is FQGNSA. This CDR3 has 12 amino acids. With 4 bases removed from V and 4 bases from J, the gap between germline ends came to 8 bases. The CDR3: CASSSQGYEQYF. CDR3 coding DNA: TGTGCCAGCAGCTCACAGGGTTACGAGCAGTACTTC.

Concerning this clone: This CDR3 is also generated by other DNA sequences in the sample. The CDR3 reads CASSPGREQYF. The CDR3 coding sequence is TGCGCCAGCAGCCCGGGACGGGAGCAGTACTTC. The V and J genes are TRBV5-1 and TRBJ2-7, with D possibly being TRBD1 or TRBD2 (5 bases each). The V gene's germline CDR1 is SGHRS and CDR2 YFSETQ. CDR3 length equals 11 residues. V was pared by 4 bases and J by 7 bases, with 9 bases between. Full variable domain (remainder filled in from reference TRBV5-1 and TRBJ2-7): KAGVTQTPRYLIKTRGQQVTLSCSPISGHRSVSWYQQTPGQGLQFLFEYFSETQRNKGNFPGRFSGRQFSNSRSEMNVSTLELGDSALYLCASSPGREQYFGPGTRLTVT.

The genes are TRBV9 and TRBJ2-7, with 7 nucleotides matching TRBD1. This CDR3 is 14 amino acids long. V lost 3 bases to trimming and J lost 3 bases; unmatched junction nucleotides: 6. CDR1 is SGDLS, CDR2 YYNGEE, per germline. CDR3: CASSEGQTIYEQYF. CDR3 DNA: TGTGCCAGCAGCGAGGGACAGACTATCTACGAGCAGTACTTC.

This clone showed up just a few times. This CDR3 is CASSQDLRRAQETQYF. The CDR3 nucleotides are TGCGCCAGCAGCCAAGATCTCCGGAGGGCCCAAGAGACCCAGTACTTC. V gene TRBV4-1 combines with J gene TRBJ2-5, with a weak D call TRBD2 (6 bases). Per the germline V gene, CDR1 is MGHRA and CDR2 is YSYEKL. The V gene lost 0 bases and the J gene lost 1 base, with 12 bases spanning the gap. This CDR3 comprises 16 residues.

This chain uses TRBV4-2 with TRBJ2-3, with D uncertain. Germline CDR1 and CDR2: LGHNA and YNFKEQ. The CDR3 totals 13 residues. V was clipped by 1 base and J by 6 bases, with 8 bases between them. CDR3 loop: CASSQGASDTQYF. The CDR3 bases are TGTGCCAGCAGCCAAGGGGCGTCGGATACGCAGTATTTT.

The chain links TRBV5-4 to TRBJ1-2, with TRBD1 matching over 7 bases. V was pared by 4 bases and J by 2 bases, with 2 bases of the junction left unmatched. The CDR3 has 13 residues. Germline loops: CDR1 SGHNT, CDR2 YYREEE (reference sequence). Here the CDR3 reads CASSPDRNYGYTF. Written as DNA, the CDR3 is TGTGCCAGCAGCCCGGACAGGAACTATGGCTACACCTTC.

The chain joins TRBV5-1 to TRBJ2-5, with D perhaps assigned TRBD1 or TRBD2 (5 bases each). Germline V lookup: CDR1 SGHRS, CDR2 YFSETQ. Trimming pared 6 bases from V and 5 bases from J, leaving 14 bases between. The CDR3 has 13 residues. CDR3 bases: TGCGCCAGCAACCTGGGACGGTCCGAGACCCAGTACTTC. Encoded protein: CASNLGRSETQYF.

The chain joins TRBV7-2 to TRBJ2-7; D ambiguous. The CDR3 has 12 residues. Trimming pared 1 base from V and 7 bases from J, leaving 8 bases between. Looked up from germline, CDR1 is SGHTA and CDR2 is FQGNSA. The CDR3 DNA sequence: TGTGCCAGCAGCTTAGACCGAACAGAGCAGTACTTC. Amino acids: CASSLDRTEQYF. The full variable domain, completed using reference TRBV7-2 and TRBJ2-7, is GAGVSQSPSNKVTEKGKDVELRCDPISGHTALYWYRQSLGQGLEFLIYFQGNSAPDKSGLPSDRFSAERTGGSVSTLTIQRTQQEDSAVYLCASSLDRTEQYFGPGTRLTVT.